These T cell receptor beta chains were read from a single sample in a study of blood T cell repertoires in COVID-19. The repertoire was sequenced with immunoSEQ multiplex PCR; TCRdb's copy has only in-frame clones and lacks some. The data hold under 95,000 clones, with about four fifths observed a single time. Sequencing input: peripheral blood. These receptors all stem from a man between 45 and 60 years old with acute or convalescent COVID-19. The CDR3 runs from the conserved cysteine through the conserved F or W. Fields, in order: V gene, D gene, clone size, J gene, CDR3 protein, CDR3 DNA. A D gene is named only where the DNA matches it firmly. For some rows the clone size is stated as once, few or many, or as a class when expanded; others skip it.

v_gene: TRBV7-3; d_gene: TRBD2; abundance: NA; j_gene: TRBJ2-1; CDR3aa: CASSLVAGGRGEQFF; CDR3nt: TGTGCCAGCAGCTTAGTGGCGGGAGGGCGCGGTGAGCAGTTCTTC
v_gene: TRBV4-3; d_gene: NA; abundance: NA; j_gene: TRBJ1-2; CDR3aa: CASSQDLTGKKHYGYTF; CDR3nt: TGCGCCAGCAGCCAAGATCTAACAGGCAAAAAACACTATGGCTACACCTTC
v_gene: TRBV11-2; d_gene: NA; abundance: NA; j_gene: TRBJ2-1; CDR3aa: CASSLYYEQFF; CDR3nt: TGTGCCAGCAGCCTGTACTATGAGCAGTTCTTC
v_gene: TRBV4-3; d_gene: NA; abundance: NA; j_gene: TRBJ2-7; CDR3aa: CASSQDRVGGREQYF; CDR3nt: TGCGCCAGCAGCCAAGATCGGGTGGGAGGTAGGGAGCAGTACTTC
v_gene: TRBV27; d_gene: TRBD2; abundance: NA; j_gene: TRBJ2-2; CDR3aa: CASGPGPSGSSDTGELFF; CDR3nt: TGTGCCAGCGGGCCGGGGCCTAGCGGAAGCTCCGACACCGGGGAGCTGTTTTTT
v_gene: TRBV18; d_gene: NA; abundance: NA; j_gene: TRBJ1-1; CDR3aa: CASSPQIWAVEAFF; CDR3nt: TGTGCCAGCTCACCCCAGATCTGGGCAGTTGAAGCTTTCTTT
v_gene: TRBV30; d_gene: NA; abundance: NA; j_gene: TRBJ2-3; CDR3aa: CAWSVRGGGTDTQYF; CDR3nt: TGTGCCTGGAGTGTAAGGGGGGGTGGCACAGATACGCAGTATTTT
v_gene: TRBV28; d_gene: NA; abundance: NA; j_gene: TRBJ1-5; CDR3aa: CASSLSGGLYQPQHF; CDR3nt: TGTGCCAGCAGTTTATCGGGGGGGCTATATCAGCCCCAGCATTTT
v_gene: TRBV19; d_gene: NA; abundance: NA; j_gene: TRBJ1-1; CDR3aa: CASTRRQVDTGEAFF; CDR3nt: TGTGCCAGCACCCGTAGACAGGTAGATACAGGGGAAGCTTTCTTT
v_gene: TRBV19; d_gene: NA; abundance: few; j_gene: TRBJ2-7; CDR3aa: CASSTRGTYEQYF; CDR3nt: TGTGCCAGTAGTACAAGGGGGACCTACGAGCAGTACTTC
v_gene: TRBV6-2/TRBV6-3; d_gene: TRBD1; abundance: NA; j_gene: TRBJ1-1; CDR3aa: CASSYRRDRETEAFF; CDR3nt: TGTGCCAGCAGTTATAGGAGGGACAGGGAGACTGAAGCTTTCTTT